The T cell receptor (beta chain) described here comes from a study of CD4+ T cells in melanoma. Whole-study findings and limits: CD8+ T cell, macrophage and B cell function reportedly correlated with neoantigen-specific CD4+ T cells. Diverse differentiation states were reported for melanoma neoantigen-specific CD4+ T cells.

This clone has a single count. No antigen is known for it. V shed 6 bases and J shed 6 bases, with 11 bases lying between them. Germline V gene data show CDR1 as MNHNY and CDR2 as SVGAGI (reference sequence). The CDR3 runs 13 residues. The table came from immunoSEQ multiplex PCR; TCRdb's copy has only in-frame clones and leaves some out. The table records over 130,000 clones, 80% to 95% of them present only once. The gene calls are TRBV6-6 and TRBJ2-2; tentatively, D is TRBD2 (5 bases). The receptor was isolated from a human donor with melanoma. Here the CDR3 DNA reads TGTGCCAGCAGCTTGGTGCGGGCCGGGGAGCTGTTTTTT. Its protein is CASSLVRAGELFF.